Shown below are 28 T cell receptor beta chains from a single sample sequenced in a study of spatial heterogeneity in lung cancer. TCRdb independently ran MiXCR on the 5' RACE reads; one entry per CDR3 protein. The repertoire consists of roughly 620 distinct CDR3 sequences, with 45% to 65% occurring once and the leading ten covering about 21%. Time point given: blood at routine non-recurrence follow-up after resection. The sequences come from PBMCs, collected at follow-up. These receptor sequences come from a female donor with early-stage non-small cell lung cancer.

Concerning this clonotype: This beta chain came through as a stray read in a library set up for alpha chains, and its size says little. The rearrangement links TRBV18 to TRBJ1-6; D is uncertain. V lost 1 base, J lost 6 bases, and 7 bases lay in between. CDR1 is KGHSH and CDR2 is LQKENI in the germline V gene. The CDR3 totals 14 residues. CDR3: CASSPHRANSPLHF. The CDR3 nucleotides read TGTGCCAGCTCACCACATCGAGCTAATTCACCCCTCCACTTT.

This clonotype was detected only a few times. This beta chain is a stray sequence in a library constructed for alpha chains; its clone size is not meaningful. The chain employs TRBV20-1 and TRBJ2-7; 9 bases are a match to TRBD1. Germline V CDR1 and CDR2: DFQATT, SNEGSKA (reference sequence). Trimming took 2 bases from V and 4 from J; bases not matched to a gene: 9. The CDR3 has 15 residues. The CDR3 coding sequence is TGCAGTGCTAGACCGGGACAGGGCGTTGCGTACGAGCAGTACTTC. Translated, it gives CSARPGQGVAYEQYF.

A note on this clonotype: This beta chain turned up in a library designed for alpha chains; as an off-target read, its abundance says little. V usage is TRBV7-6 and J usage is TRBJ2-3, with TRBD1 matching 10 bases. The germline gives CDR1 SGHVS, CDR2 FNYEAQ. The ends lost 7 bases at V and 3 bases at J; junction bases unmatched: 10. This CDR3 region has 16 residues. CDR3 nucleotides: TGTGCCAGCAACCCAGACCCGGGACAGGGGACAGATACGCAGTATTTT. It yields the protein CASNPDPGQGTDTQYF.

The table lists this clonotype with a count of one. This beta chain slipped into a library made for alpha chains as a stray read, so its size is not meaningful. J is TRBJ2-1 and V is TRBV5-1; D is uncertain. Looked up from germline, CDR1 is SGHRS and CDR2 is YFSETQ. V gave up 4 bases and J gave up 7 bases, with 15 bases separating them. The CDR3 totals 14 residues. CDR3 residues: CASSLGGASNEQFF. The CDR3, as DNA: TGCGCCAGCAGCCTGGGCGGCGCCTCGAATGAGCAGTTCTTC.

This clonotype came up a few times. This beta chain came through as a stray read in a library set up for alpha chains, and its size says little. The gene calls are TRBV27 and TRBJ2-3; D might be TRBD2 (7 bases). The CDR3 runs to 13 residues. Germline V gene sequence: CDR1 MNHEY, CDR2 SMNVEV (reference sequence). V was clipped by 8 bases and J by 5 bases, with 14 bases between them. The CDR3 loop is CASGWGGQDTQYF. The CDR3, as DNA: TGTGCCAGCGGTTGGGGGGGGCAAGATACGCAGTATTTT.

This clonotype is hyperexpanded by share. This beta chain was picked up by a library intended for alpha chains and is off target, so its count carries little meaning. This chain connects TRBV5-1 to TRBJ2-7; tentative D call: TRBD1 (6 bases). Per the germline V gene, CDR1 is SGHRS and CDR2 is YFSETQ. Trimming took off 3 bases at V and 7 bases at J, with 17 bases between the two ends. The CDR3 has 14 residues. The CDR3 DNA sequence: TGCGCCAGCAGCTCGGCAGGGGACCCGTGGGAGCAGTACTTC. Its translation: CASSSAGDPWEQYF. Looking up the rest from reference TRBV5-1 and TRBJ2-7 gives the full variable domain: KAGVTQTPRYLIKTRGQQVTLSCSPISGHRSVSWYQQTPGQGLQFLFEYFSETQRNKGNFPGRFSGRQFSNSRSEMNVSTLELGDSALYLCASSSAGDPWEQYFGPGTRLTVT.

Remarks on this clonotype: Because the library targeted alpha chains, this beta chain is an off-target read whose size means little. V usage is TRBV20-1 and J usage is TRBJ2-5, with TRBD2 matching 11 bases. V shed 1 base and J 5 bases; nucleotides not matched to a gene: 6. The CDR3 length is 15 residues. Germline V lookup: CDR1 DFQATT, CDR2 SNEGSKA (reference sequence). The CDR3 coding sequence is TGCAGTGCTAGAGTAGCGGGGGGGCAGAGGGAGACCCAGTACTTC. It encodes CSARVAGGQRETQYF.

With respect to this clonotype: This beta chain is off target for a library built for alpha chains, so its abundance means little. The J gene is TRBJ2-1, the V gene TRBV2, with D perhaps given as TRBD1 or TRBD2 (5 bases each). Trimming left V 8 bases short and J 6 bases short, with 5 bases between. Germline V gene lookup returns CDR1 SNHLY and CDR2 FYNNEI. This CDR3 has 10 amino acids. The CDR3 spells CASGGNEQFF. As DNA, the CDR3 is TGTGCCAGCGGGGGCAATGAGCAGTTCTTC.

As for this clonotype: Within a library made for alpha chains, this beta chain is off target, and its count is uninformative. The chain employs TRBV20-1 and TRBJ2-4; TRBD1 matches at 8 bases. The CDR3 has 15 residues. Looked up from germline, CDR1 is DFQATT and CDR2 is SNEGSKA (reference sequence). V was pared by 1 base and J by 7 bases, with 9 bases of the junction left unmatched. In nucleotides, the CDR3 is TGCAGTGCTAGAGGTACGACAGGGGCGCAGAACATTCAGTACTTC. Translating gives CSARGTTGAQNIQYF.

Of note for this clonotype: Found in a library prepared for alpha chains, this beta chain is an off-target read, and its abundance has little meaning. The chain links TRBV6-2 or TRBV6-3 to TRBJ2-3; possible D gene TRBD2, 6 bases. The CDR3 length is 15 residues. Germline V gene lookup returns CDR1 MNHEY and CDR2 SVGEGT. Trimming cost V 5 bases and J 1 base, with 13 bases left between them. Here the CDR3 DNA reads TGTGCCAGCAGTGGCCGGGACTCCGGCACAGATACGCAGTATTTT. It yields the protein CASSGRDSGTDTQYF.

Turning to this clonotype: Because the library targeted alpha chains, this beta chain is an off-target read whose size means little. This CDR3 reads CASRHPGSHYEQYF. As DNA, the CDR3 is TGCGCCAGCAGGCACCCGGGCAGTCACTACGAGCAGTACTTC. The rearrangement joins TRBV5-1 to TRBJ2-7; no clear D gene. The germline V gene has CDR1 SGHRS and CDR2 YFSETQ. The CDR3 is made up of 14 amino acids. The germline V and J ends were trimmed by 5 bases and 3 bases, with 15 bases remaining between them.

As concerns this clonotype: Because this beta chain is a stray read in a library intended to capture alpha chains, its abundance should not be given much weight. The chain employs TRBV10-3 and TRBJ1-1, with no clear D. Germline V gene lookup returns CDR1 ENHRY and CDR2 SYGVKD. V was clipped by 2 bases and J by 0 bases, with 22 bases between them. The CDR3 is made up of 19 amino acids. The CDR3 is CAISETTRSRETLNTEAFF. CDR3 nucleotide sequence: TGTGCCATCAGTGAGACAACGAGATCTCGAGAGACTCTGAACACTGAAGCTTTCTTT.

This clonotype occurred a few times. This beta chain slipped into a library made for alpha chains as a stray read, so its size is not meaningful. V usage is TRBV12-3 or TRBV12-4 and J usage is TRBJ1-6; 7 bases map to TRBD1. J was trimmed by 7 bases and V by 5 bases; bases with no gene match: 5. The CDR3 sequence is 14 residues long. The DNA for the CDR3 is TGTGCCAGCAGTACGACAGGGTGGAATTCACCCCTCCACTTT. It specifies CASSTTGWNSPLHF.

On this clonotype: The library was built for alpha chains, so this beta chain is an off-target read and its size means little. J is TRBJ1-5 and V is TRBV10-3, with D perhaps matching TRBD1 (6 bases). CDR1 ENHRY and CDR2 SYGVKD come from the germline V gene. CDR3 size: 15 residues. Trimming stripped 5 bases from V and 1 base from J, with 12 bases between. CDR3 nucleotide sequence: TGTGCCATCAGTTCTGACCAGGGGAGCAATCAGCCCCAGCATTTT. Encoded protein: CAISSDQGSNQPQHF.

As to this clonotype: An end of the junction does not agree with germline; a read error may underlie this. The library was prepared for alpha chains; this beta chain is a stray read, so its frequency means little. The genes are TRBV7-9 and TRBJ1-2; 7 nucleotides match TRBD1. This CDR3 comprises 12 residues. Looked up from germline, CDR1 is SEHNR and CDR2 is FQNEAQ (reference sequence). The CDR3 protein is CASSGDRAAYAF. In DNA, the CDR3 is TGTGCCAGCAGCGGGGACAGAGCTGCCTACGCCTTC.

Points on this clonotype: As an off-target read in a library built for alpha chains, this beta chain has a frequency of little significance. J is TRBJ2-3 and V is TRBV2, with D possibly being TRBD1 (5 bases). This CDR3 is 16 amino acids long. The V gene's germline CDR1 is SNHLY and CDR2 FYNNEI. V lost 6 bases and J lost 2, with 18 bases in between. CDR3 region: CASSRPDTVITDTQYF. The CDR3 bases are TGTGCCAGCAGCCGCCCGGACACTGTTATCACAGATACGCAGTATTTT.

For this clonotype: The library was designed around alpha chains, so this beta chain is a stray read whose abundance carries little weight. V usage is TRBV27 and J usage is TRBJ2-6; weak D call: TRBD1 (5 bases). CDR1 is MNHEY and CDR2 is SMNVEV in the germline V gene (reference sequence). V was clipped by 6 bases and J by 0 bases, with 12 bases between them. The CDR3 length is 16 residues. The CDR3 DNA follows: TGTGCCAGCAGCCCTATGGGGCTCTCTGGGGCCAACGTCCTGACTTTC. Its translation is CASSPMGLSGANVLTF.

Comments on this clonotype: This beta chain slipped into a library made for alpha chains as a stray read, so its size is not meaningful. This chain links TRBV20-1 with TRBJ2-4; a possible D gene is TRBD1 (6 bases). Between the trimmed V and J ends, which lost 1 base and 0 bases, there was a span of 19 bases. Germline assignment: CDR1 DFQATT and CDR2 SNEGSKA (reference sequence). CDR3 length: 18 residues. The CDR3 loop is CSARVKQGPRLAKNIQYF. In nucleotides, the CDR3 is TGCAGTGCTAGAGTTAAACAGGGCCCCAGACTAGCCAAAAACATTCAGTACTTC.

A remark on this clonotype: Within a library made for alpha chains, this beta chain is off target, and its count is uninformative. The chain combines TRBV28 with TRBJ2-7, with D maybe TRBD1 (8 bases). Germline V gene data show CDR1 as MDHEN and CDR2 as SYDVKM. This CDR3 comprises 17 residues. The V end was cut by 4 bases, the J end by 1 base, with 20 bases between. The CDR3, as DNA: TGTGCCAGCAGTTCGGGGGGTAGGACAGGGAAATCCTACGAGCAGTACTTC. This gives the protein CASSSGGRTGKSYEQYF. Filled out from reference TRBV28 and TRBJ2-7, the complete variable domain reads DVKVTQSSRYLVKRTGEKVFLECVQDMDHENMFWYRQDPGLGLRLIYFSYDVKMKEKGDIPEGYSVSREKKERFSLILESASTNQTSMYLCASSSGGRTGKSYEQYFGPGTRLTVT.

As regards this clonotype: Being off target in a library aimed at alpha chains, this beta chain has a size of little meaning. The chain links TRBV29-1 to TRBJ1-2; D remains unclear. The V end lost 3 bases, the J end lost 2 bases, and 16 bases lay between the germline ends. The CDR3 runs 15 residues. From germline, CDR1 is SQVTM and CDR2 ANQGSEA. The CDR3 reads CSVDPFLDRNYGYTF. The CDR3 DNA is TGCAGCGTTGACCCATTTCTGGACCGAAACTATGGCTACACCTTC.

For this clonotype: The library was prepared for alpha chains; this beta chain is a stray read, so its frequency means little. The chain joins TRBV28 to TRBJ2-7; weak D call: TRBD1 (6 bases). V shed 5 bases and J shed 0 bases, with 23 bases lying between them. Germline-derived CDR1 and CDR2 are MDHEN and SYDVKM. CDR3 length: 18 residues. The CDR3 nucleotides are TGTGCCAGCAGTATGTCGTCAAGGGGAAGGGGGACCTCCTACGAGCAGTACTTC. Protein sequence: CASSMSSRGRGTSYEQYF. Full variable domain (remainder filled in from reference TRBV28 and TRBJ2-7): DVKVTQSSRYLVKRTGEKVFLECVQDMDHENMFWYRQDPGLGLRLIYFSYDVKMKEKGDIPEGYSVSREKKERFSLILESASTNQTSMYLCASSMSSRGRGTSYEQYFGPGTRLTVT.

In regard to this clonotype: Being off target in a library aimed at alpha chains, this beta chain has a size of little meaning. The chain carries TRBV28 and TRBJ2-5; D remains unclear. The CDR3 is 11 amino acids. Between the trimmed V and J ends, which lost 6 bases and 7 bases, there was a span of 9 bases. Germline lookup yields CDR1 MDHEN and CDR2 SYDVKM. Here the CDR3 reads CASSPTGTQYF. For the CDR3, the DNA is TGTGCCAGCAGCCCCACTGGGACCCAGTACTTC.

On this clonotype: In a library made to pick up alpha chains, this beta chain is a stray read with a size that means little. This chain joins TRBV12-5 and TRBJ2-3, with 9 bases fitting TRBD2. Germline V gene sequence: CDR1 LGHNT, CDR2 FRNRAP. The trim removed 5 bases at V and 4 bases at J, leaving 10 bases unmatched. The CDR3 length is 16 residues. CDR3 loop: CASGPEAAGGSDTQYF. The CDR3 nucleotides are TGTGCTAGTGGTCCCGAGGCAGCGGGGGGCTCAGATACGCAGTATTTT.

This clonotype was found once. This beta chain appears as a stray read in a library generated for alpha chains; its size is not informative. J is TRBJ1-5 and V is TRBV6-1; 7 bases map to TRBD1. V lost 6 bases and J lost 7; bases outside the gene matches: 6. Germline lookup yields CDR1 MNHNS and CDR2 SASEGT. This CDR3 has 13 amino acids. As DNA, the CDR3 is TGTGCCAGCAGAATTGACAGGGACCAGCCCCAGCATTTT. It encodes CASRIDRDQPQHF.

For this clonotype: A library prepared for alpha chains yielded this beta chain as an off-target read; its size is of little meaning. The chain's CDR3 is CASSAAADTQYF. CDR3 DNA: TGTGCCAGCAGCGCAGCGGCAGATACGCAGTATTTT. The rearrangement uses TRBV9 and TRBJ2-3; D is possibly TRBD2 (5 bases). Germline V CDR1 and CDR2: SGDLS, YYNGEE. This CDR3 is 12 amino acids long. V lost 3 bases and J lost 4, with 6 bases in between.

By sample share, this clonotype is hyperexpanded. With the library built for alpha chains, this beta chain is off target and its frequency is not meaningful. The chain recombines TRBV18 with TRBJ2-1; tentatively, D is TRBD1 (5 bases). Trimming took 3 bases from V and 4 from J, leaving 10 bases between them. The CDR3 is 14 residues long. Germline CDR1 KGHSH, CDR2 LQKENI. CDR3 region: CASSPQGYYNEQFF. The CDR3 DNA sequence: TGTGCCAGCTCACCGCAGGGATATTACAATGAGCAGTTCTTC.

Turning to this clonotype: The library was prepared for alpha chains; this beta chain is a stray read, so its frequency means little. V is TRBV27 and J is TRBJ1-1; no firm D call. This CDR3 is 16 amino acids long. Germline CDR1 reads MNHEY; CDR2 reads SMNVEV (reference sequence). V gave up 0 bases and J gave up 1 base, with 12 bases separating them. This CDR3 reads CASSLSFPIGNTEAFF. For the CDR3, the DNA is TGTGCCAGCAGTTTATCGTTCCCTATTGGGAACACTGAAGCTTTCTTT.

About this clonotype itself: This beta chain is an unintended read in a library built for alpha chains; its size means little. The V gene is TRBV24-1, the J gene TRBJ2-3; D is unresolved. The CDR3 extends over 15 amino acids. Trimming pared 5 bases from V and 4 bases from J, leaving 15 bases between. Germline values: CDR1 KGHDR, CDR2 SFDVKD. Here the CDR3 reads CATSADSPGADTQYF. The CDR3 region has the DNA TGTGCCACCAGTGCCGACTCCCCTGGCGCAGATACGCAGTATTTT.